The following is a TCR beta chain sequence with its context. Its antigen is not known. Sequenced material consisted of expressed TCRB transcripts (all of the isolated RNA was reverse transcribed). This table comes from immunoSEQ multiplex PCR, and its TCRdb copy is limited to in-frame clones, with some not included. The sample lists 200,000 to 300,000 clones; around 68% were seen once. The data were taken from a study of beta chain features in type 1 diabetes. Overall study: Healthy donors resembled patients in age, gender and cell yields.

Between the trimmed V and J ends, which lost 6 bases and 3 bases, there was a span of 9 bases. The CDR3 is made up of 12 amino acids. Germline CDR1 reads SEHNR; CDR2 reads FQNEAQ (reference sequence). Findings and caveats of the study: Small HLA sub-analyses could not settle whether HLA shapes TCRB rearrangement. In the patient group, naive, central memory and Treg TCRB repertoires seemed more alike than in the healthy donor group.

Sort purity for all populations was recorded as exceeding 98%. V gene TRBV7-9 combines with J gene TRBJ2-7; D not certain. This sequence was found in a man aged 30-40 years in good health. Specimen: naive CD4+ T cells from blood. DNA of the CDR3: TGTGCCAGCAGTCGGGTGGGCTACGAGCAGTACTTC. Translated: CASSRVGYEQYF. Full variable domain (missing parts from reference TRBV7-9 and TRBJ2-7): DTGVSQNPRHKITKRGQNVTFRCDPISEHNRLYWYRQTLGQGPEFLTYFQNEAQLEKSRLLSDRFSAERPKGSFSTLEIQRTEQGDSAMYLCASSRVGYEQYFGPGTRLTVT.